The rows below give T cell receptor beta chains drawn from one sample of a study of shared clonotypes between healthy human individuals. TCRdb keeps only in-frame clones here, not all; method: immunoSEQ multiplex PCR. The data contain 2 million to 3 million clones, 93% of them singletons. The specimen sequenced was naive CD4+ T cells from PBMCs. The receptors here all came from a man younger than 35 in good health. Some clones in this sample may be carry-over from other donors' samples. CDR3s include the opening cysteine and the closing phenylalanine or tryptophan. The D gene is left open where the match is weak. Not every row has a clone size; where given, it reads once, few, many or a size class.

CDR3: CAWSLDRGPYEQYF
DNA: TGTGCCTGGAGCTTGGACAGGGGGCCCTACGAGCAGTACTTC
V: TRBV30
D: TRBD1
J: TRBJ2-7
size: NA

CDR3: CASSSHLRGSSTEAFF
DNA: TGTGCCAGCAGTTCCCACCTCAGGGGGAGTTCGACTGAAGCTTTCTTT
V: TRBV28
D: TRBD1
J: TRBJ1-1
size: NA

CDR3: CASSTPAASSYEQYF
DNA: TGTGCCAGCAGTACCCCCGCGGCGAGCTCCTACGAGCAGTACTTC
V: TRBV28
D: NA
J: TRBJ2-7
size: NA

CDR3: CASRRPQVNTEAFF
DNA: TGTGCCAGCAGACGACCACAGGTGAACACTGAAGCTTTCTTT
V: TRBV27
D: NA
J: TRBJ1-1
size: NA

CDR3: CASRRDSTREQYF
DNA: TGTGCCAGCCGACGGGACAGTACACGAGAGCAGTACTTC
V: TRBV2
D: TRBD1
J: TRBJ2-5
size: NA

CDR3: CTSPLLLAGGRDTQYF
DNA: TGCACCAGCCCCCTTTTACTAGCGGGAGGGCGAGATACGCAGTATTTT
V: TRBV1
D: NA
J: TRBJ2-3
size: NA

CDR3: CASSPPGQGGTEAFF
DNA: TGTGCCAGCAGTCCACCCGGACAGGGAGGCACTGAAGCTTTCTTT
V: TRBV28
D: TRBD1
J: TRBJ1-1
size: NA

CDR3: CARKHRYF
DNA: TGTGCCAGAAAGCATCGGTACTTC
V: TRBV28
D: NA
J: TRBJ2-7
size: NA

CDR3: CASSSKGLAPWNEQFF
DNA: TGTGCCAGCAGTTCCAAGGGACTAGCCCCCTGGAATGAGCAGTTCTTC
V: TRBV27
D: TRBD2
J: TRBJ2-1
size: NA

CDR3: CASSQESRLAGGEQFF
DNA: TGCGCCAGCAGCCAAGAATCGAGACTAGCGGGAGGGGAGCAGTTCTTC
V: TRBV4-1
D: TRBD2
J: TRBJ2-1
size: NA

CDR3: CASILGPSTDTQYF
DNA: NA
V: TRBV6-1
D: NA
J: TRBJ2-3
size: NA

CDR3: CASSLEGETQYF
DNA: TGCGCCAGCAGCTTGGAAGGGGAGACCCAGTACTTC
V: TRBV5-1
D: NA
J: TRBJ2-5
size: NA

CDR3: CASSAGTSGEEGKQYF
DNA: TGTGCCAGCAGTGCGGGGACTAGCGGAGAGGAAGGGAAGCAGTACTTC
V: TRBV6-1
D: TRBD2
J: TRBJ2-7
size: NA

CDR3: CASSFGQGALEQYF
DNA: TGTGCCAGCAGCTTTGGACAGGGGGCGCTGGAGCAGTACTTC
V: TRBV11-2
D: TRBD1
J: TRBJ2-7
size: NA

CDR3: CASSLGLRMYEQYF
DNA: TGCGCCAGCAGCTTGGGGTTACGGATGTACGAGCAGTACTTC
V: TRBV5-1
D: NA
J: TRBJ2-7
size: once

CDR3: CAWSGASTDTQYF
DNA: TGTGCCTGGAGTGGGGCCAGCACAGATACGCAGTATTTT
V: TRBV30
D: NA
J: TRBJ2-3
size: NA